A single sample is the source of the 21 T cell receptor beta chains below, sequenced in a study of shared clonotypes between healthy human individuals (dated by TCRdb to 2018 to 2020). Libraries were made using the immunoSEQ multiplex PCR assay. Not all clones reach the TCRdb copy of this immuneACCESS table, which keeps in-frame sequences only. Checked studies attribute under half of the gap to unresolved V genes and leave the rest unexplained. Counted in this sample were 2 million to 3 million clones; under 95% of them appeared once. Approximately 0.37% of the sample comes from the top ten. The sequencing sample was made of naive CD4+ T cells from PBMCs. The cell subset or site label for this specimen denotes: CD45RA+ positively selected. All receptors come from a man between 18 and 29 years old in good health. Some clones in this sample may be carry-over from other donors' samples.

The chain carries TRBV4-1 and TRBJ1-2; 8 nucleotides align to TRBD1. The germline V gene has CDR1 MGHRA and CDR2 YSYEKL. CDR3 length: 16 amino acids. V lost 4 bases, J lost 1 base, and 8 bases stayed unmatched. The CDR3 loop is CASSLGTGTDNYGYTF. The DNA for the CDR3 is TGCGCCAGCAGCCTTGGGACAGGCACCGATAACTATGGCTACACCTTC.

Note on this clone: Other DNA sequences in this specimen translate into the identical CDR3. The chain employs TRBV5-1 and TRBJ2-5; the match to TRBD2 covers 8 bases. This CDR3 is 14 amino acids long. V trimming: 4 bases; J trimming: 1 base; junction bases outside the gene matches: 3. Germline V gene data show CDR1 as SGHRS and CDR2 as YFSETQ. CDR3 nucleotides: TGCGCCAGCAGCCCCACTAGCGGCCAAGAGACCCAGTACTTC. Translation: CASSPTSGQETQYF. Drawing the rest from reference TRBV5-1 and TRBJ2-5, the complete variable domain is KAGVTQTPRYLIKTRGQQVTLSCSPISGHRSVSWYQQTPGQGLQFLFEYFSETQRNKGNFPGRFSGRQFSNSRSEMNVSTLELGDSALYLCASSPTSGQETQYFGPGTRLLVL.

This sequence joins TRBV11-2 and TRBJ2-2; 7 bases agree with TRBD2. With 5 bases clipped from V and 9 bases from J, the junction kept 21 bases outside the gene matches. Germline lookup yields CDR1 SGHAT and CDR2 FQNNGV. The CDR3 runs 18 residues. The CDR3 DNA reads as TGTGCCAGCAGCCTACTGGGGGGGAGCATAAGCACTGTTAGGGAGCTGTTTTTT. Its protein product is CASSLLGGSISTVRELFF.

This clone was detected once. The chain links TRBV19 to TRBJ1-2, with D possibly being TRBD1 (6 bases). Looked up from germline, CDR1 is LNHDA and CDR2 is SQIVND (reference sequence). V was cut by 6 bases and J by 4 bases, with 15 bases left in between. This CDR3 is built from 14 residues. In nucleotides, the CDR3 is TGTGCCAGTAGCAACCTCGGACAGTTCTATGGCTACACCTTC. Amino acids: CASSNLGQFYGYTF.

V usage is TRBV5-4 and J usage is TRBJ2-2; 7 bases align to TRBD2. Trimming at V came to 4 bases and at J to 4 bases, leaving 10 bases not matched to a gene. The CDR3 is made up of 16 amino acids. Germline V gene sequence: CDR1 SGHNT, CDR2 YYREEE (reference sequence). In nucleotides, the CDR3 is TGTGCCAGCAGCCCCCAAAGGCCGGGGGGCACCGGGGAGCTGTTTTTT. It is translated as CASSPQRPGGTGELFF.

The CDR3 DNA is TGTGCCAGCAGTTTCCGTTGGGGCGAGTGGGGGGAGAATGAGCAGTTCTTC. This gives the protein CASSFRWGEWGENEQFF. The rearrangement uses TRBV28 and TRBJ2-1; D is perhaps TRBD2 (6 bases). The germline CDR1 and CDR2 sequences are MDHEN and SYDVKM. Trimming removed 3 bases from V and 7 bases from J, with 22 bases in between. The CDR3 loop spans 17 amino acids.

Remarks on this clone: The junction does not match germline at one end; this may be a read error. The same CDR3 also results from other DNA sequences found in this sample. This rearrangement joins TRBV4-2 to TRBJ2-7, with TRBD2 matching over 8 bases. The CDR3 loop spans 16 amino acids. Germline CDR1 and CDR2: LGHNA and YNFKEQ. The CDR3 sequence: CASSQSTSESSYEQYF. CDR3 DNA sequence: TGTGCCAGTAGCCAATCGACTAGCGAGAGCTCCTACGAGCAGTACTTC.

Regarding this clone: This sample also contains other DNA sequences that code for the same CDR3. The DNA of the CDR3 is TGTGCCAGCAGGCGGCAGGAGAACTATGGCTACACCTTC. Residues: CASRRQENYGYTF. V and J are TRBV6-5 and TRBJ1-2; D is unclear. V shed 6 bases and J shed 2 bases, with 10 bases lying between them. The germline V gene has CDR1 MNHEY and CDR2 SVGAGI. CDR3 size: 13 residues.

This clone has more than one count but fewer than ten. The chain combines TRBV4-2 with TRBJ1-5, with D uncertain. The CDR3 covers 16 residues. V lost 4 bases, J lost 2 bases, and 15 bases lay in between. Germline CDR1 LGHNA, CDR2 YNFKEQ. The chain's CDR3 is CASSPRTSRGNQPQHF. CDR3 coding DNA: TGTGCCAGCAGCCCCCGGACCTCAAGGGGCAATCAGCCCCAGCATTTT.

This chain links TRBV7-9 with TRBJ1-2; no reliable D call. Trimming removed 10 bases at V and 10 bases at J, with 25 bases between. Germline V gene lookup returns CDR1 SEHNR and CDR2 FQNEAQ (reference sequence). CDR3 size: 14 residues. CDR3 residues: CAIKQDAKLLDYTF. CDR3 bases: TGTGCCATCAAGCAGGACGCGAAGCTCTTAGACTACACCTTC.

The chain links TRBV5-8 to TRBJ1-4, with TRBD1 identical over 7 bases. Germline lookup yields CDR1 SGHTS and CDR2 YDEGEE. Unmatched junction bases numbered 14, after V lost 5 bases and J lost 7 bases. This CDR3 comprises 16 residues. This chain's CDR3 is CASSPQRGGRSEKLFF. The CDR3 nucleotides read TGTGCCAGCAGTCCGCAGCGAGGGGGCCGGAGTGAAAAACTGTTTTTT. Full variable domain (outside the CDR3, taken from reference TRBV5-8 and TRBJ1-4): EAGVTQSPTHLIKTRGQQATLRCSPISGHTSVYWYQQALGLGLQFLLWYDEGEERNRGNFPPRFSGRQFPNYSSELNVNALELEDSALYLCASSPQRGGRSEKLFFGSGTQLSVL.

The rearrangement joins TRBV29-1 to TRBJ2-1, with a tentative D call TRBD1 (6 bases). V dropped 5 bases and J dropped 7 bases, with 12 bases sitting between them. CDR3 length equals 12 residues. Germline V CDR1 and CDR2: SQVTM, ANQGSEA. CDR3 amino acids: CSVSRGQNEQFF. Here the CDR3 DNA reads TGCAGCGTTAGCAGGGGCCAGAATGAGCAGTTCTTC.

The rearrangement links TRBV28 to TRBJ2-7, with D hard to call. The CDR3 covers 13 residues. V was cut by 2 bases and J by 6 bases, with 11 bases left in between. Per germline, CDR1 MDHEN and CDR2 SYDVKM. CDR3 nucleotides: TGTGCCAGCAGTTTAATCCCTCTGGCCGAGCAGTACTTC. Translated, it gives CASSLIPLAEQYF.

The chain carries TRBV28 and TRBJ2-5, with 7 bases that match TRBD2. CDR3 size: 14 residues. CDR1 and CDR2 from the germline V gene are MDHEN and SYDVKM. The V gene end was trimmed by 2 bases and the J gene end by 7 bases; junction bases not matched to a gene: 7. The CDR3, as DNA: TGTGCCAGCAGTTTACTGGGAGGGGACGGGACCCAGTACTTC. Its translation is CASSLLGGDGTQYF. The variable domain in full, with the rest retrieved from reference TRBV28 and TRBJ2-5, is DVKVTQSSRYLVKRTGEKVFLECVQDMDHENMFWYRQDPGLGLRLIYFSYDVKMKEKGDIPEGYSVSREKKERFSLILESASTNQTSMYLCASSLLGGDGTQYFGPGTRLLVL.

The CDR3 sequence: CASSIGQGRDEQYF. The CDR3 DNA reads TGTGCCAGTAGTATCGGACAGGGAAGGGACGAGCAGTACTTC. The chain uses TRBV19 and TRBJ2-7; 8 positions match TRBD1. The CDR3 has 14 amino acids. V lost 3 bases and J lost 5; bases outside the gene matches: 6. Germline loops: CDR1 LNHDA, CDR2 SQIVND (reference sequence).

The chain uses TRBV2 and TRBJ1-5; D may be TRBD1 (5 bases). CDR1 and CDR2 (germline): SNHLY, FYNNEI. V was shortened by 3 bases and J by 10 bases, with 16 bases between the two germline ends. The CDR3 spans 14 residues. CDR3 residues: CASSERTRYGPQHF. The CDR3 DNA sequence: TGTGCCAGCAGTGAGAGGACAAGGTATGGCCCCCAGCATTTT.

Here the CDR3 DNA reads TGTGCCAGCAGTTGGGTAGTAGGCTACGAGCAGTACTTC. Its translation: CASSWVVGYEQYF. J is TRBJ2-7 and V is TRBV28, with D unclear. There are 13 residues in the CDR3. Germline CDR1 is MDHEN and CDR2 is SYDVKM. V was shortened by 4 bases and J by 3 bases, with 10 bases between the two germline ends.

V gene TRBV6-4 combines with J gene TRBJ1-5, with 7 bases matching TRBD1. This CDR3 comprises 15 residues. V was pared by 7 bases and J by 0 bases, with 6 bases of the junction left unmatched. Germline values: CDR1 MRHNA, CDR2 SNTAGT. CDR3 loop: CASTNRGYSNQPQHF. Here the CDR3 DNA reads TGTGCCAGCACTAACAGGGGATATAGCAATCAGCCCCAGCATTTT.

The J gene is TRBJ1-2, the V gene TRBV7-2, with D possibly TRBD1 on 5 matching bases. The ends were cut back, 4 bases at V and 0 bases at J, with 12 bases in the middle. Germline-derived CDR1 and CDR2 are SGHTA and FQGNSA. The CDR3 sequence is 15 residues long. In DNA form, the CDR3 reads TGTGCCAGCAGCTCCTACAGGCCCGCTAACTATGGCTACACCTTC. Amino acids: CASSSYRPANYGYTF.

This clone was picked up one time. The rearrangement uses TRBV19 and TRBJ1-1; D ambiguous. In germline, CDR1 is LNHDA, CDR2 SQIVND (reference sequence). The CDR3 contains 14 residues. V was trimmed by 2 bases and J by 4 bases, leaving 11 bases between them. CDR3 sequence (DNA): TGTGCCAGTAGTATAACCCGGAACCCCACTGAAGCTTTCTTT. It encodes CASSITRNPTEAFF.

The CDR3 loop reads CASSQDGAGGQETQYF. The CDR3 DNA sequence: TGCGCCAGCAGCCAAGATGGTGCGGGAGGCCAAGAGACCCAGTACTTC. The chain has TRBV4-1 and TRBJ2-5; 8 bases align to TRBD2. This CDR3 is built from 16 residues. Germline V CDR1 and CDR2: MGHRA, YSYEKL. Unmatched junction bases numbered 4, after V lost 0 bases and J lost 1 base.